The 2 T cell receptor beta chains below were found in one sample sequenced in a study of radiation and T cells in renal cell carcinoma. Time point reported: blood 4 weeks post-SBRT, at nephrectomy. Treatment specified: 15 Gy SBRT to primary tumor, nephrectomy 4 weeks later. The protocol was immunoSEQ multiplex PCR, while the TCRdb copy is restricted to in-frame clones and leaves out a portion. Counted here are tens of thousands of clones, around 78% occurring once; the ten biggest clones make up 2.4%. The input for sequencing was blood, taken from a patient whose treatment included radiotherapy and nephrectomy. The source of these receptors is a woman aged 55-70 years with renal cell carcinoma.

V and J are TRBV6-6 and TRBJ1-5; perhaps TRBD1 as D (5 bases). Trimming took 6 bases from V and 14 from J, leaving 20 bases between them. The germline V gene encodes CDR1 MNHNY and CDR2 SVGAGI (reference sequence). This CDR3 is 13 amino acids long. The chain's CDR3 is CASSSRGRNREHF. CDR3 sequence (DNA): TGTGCCAGCAGCTCGCGGGGCAGGAATCGAGAGCATTTT.

This chain links TRBV7-3 with TRBJ2-1; possibly TRBD2 for D (5 bases). V was shortened by 4 bases and J by 7 bases, with 11 bases between the two germline ends. CDR3 length equals 13 residues. CDR1 is SGHTA, CDR2 FQGTGA, per germline. This chain's CDR3 is CASSSLTGNEQFF. The CDR3 nucleotides read TGTGCCAGCAGCTCCTTAACGGGGAATGAGCAGTTCTTC.